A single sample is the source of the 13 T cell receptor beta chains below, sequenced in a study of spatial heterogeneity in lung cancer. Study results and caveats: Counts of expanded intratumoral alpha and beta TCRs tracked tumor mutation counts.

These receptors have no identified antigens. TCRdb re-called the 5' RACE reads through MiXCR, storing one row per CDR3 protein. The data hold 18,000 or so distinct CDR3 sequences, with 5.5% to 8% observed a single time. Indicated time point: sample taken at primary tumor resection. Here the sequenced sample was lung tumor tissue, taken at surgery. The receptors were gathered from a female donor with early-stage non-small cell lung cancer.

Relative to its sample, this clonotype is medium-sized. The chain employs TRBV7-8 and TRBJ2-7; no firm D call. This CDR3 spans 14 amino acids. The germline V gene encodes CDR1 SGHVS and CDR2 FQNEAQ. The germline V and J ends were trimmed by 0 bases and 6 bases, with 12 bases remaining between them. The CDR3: CASSLARDNIEQYF. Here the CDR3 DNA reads TGTGCCAGCAGCTTAGCCCGCGACAATATCGAGCAGTACTTC.

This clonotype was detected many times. The CDR3 region has the DNA TGTGCCACCAGTGGCGACCGGGAGCCAGATGAGCAGTTCTTC. It specifies CATSGDREPDEQFF. The genes are TRBV24-1 and TRBJ2-1; D is possibly TRBD2 (6 bases). Germline CDR1 is KGHDR and CDR2 is SFDVKD. Between the trimmed V and J ends, which lost 5 bases and 8 bases, there was a span of 15 bases. The CDR3 consists of 14 residues.

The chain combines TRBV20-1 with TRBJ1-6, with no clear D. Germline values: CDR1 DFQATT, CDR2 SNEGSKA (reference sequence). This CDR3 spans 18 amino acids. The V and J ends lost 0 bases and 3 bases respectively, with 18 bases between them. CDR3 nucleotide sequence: TGCAGTGCTAGAGATAAGTACCATCCAAGCATCTATAATTCACCCCTCCACTTT. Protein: CSARDKYHPSIYNSPLHF.

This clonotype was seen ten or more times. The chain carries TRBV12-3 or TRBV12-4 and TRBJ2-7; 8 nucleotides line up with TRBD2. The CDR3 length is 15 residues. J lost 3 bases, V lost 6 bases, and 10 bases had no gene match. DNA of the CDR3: TGTGCCAGCAGGTTCAGCGGGGGCTTCAACTACGAGCAGTACTTC. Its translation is CASRFSGGFNYEQYF.

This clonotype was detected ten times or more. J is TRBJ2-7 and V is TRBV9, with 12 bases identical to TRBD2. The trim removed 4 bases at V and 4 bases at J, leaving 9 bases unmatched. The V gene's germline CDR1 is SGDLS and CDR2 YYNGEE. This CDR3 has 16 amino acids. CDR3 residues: CASSFTGTSGSYEQYF. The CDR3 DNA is TGTGCCAGCAGCTTCACCGGGACTAGCGGGTCTTACGAGCAGTACTTC.

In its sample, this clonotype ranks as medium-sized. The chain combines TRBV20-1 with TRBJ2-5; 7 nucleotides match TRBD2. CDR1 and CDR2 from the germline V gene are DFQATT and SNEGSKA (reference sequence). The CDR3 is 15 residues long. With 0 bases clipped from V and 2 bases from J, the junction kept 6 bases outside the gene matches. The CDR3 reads CSARDGGREQETQYF. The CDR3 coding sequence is TGCAGTGCTAGAGATGGGGGGAGGGAGCAAGAGACCCAGTACTTC.

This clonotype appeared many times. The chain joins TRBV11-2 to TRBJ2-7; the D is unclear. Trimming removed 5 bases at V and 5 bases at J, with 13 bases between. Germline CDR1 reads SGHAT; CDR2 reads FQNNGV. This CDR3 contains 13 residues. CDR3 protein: CASSNDALDEQYF. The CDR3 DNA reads TGTGCCAGCAGCAACGACGCGCTCGACGAGCAGTACTTC.

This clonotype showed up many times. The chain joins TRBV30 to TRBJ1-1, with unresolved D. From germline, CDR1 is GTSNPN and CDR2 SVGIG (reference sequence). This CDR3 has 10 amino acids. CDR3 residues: CALGRSGAFF. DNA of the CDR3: TGTGCGTTAGGACGGTCTGGAGCTTTCTTT.

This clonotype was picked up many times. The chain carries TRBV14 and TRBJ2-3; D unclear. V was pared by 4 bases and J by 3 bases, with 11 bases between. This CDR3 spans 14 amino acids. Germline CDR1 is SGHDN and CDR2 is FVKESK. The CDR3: CASSPDLVTDTQYF. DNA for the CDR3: TGTGCCAGCAGCCCAGATCTTGTGACAGATACGCAGTATTTT.

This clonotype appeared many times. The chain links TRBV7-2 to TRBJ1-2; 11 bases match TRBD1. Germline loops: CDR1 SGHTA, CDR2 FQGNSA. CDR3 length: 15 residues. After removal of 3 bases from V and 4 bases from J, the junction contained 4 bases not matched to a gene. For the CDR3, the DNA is TGTGCCAGCAGCTTGGCCGGGACAGGGGGCTATGGCTACACCTTC. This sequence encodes CASSLAGTGGYGYTF.

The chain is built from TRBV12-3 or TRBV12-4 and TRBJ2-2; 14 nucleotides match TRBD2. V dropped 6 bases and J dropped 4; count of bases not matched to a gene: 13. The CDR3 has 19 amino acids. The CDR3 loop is CASRSRGGLAGVSTGELFF. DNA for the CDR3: TGTGCCAGCAGGTCTCGAGGGGGACTAGCGGGAGTAAGCACCGGGGAGCTGTTTTTT.

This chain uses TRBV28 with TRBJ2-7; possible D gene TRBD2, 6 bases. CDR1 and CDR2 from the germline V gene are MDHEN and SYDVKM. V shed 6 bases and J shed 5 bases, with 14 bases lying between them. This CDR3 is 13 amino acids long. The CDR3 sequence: CASSLAGSHEQYF. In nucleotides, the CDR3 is TGTGCCAGCAGCCTTGCGGGGAGCCACGAGCAGTACTTC.

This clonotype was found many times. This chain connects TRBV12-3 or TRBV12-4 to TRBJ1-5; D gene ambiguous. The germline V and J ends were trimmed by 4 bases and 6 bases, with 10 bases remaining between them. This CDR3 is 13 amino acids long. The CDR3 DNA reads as TGTGCCAGCAGTTACGGGCCGGGTCAGCCCCAGCATTTT. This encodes CASSYGPGQPQHF.